The T cell receptor (beta chain) described here comes from a study of technical replicates of blood from a few donors. Profiling relied on immunoSEQ multiplex PCR, and the TCRdb table lists in-frame clones only, not all of them. The profile shows fewer than 90,000 clones, about 90% of them singletons. Germline V gene lookup returns CDR1 SQVTM and CDR2 ANQGSEA. J was trimmed by 2 bases and V by 3 bases; bases with no gene match: 7. The CDR3 totals 15 residues. Material for sequencing was T cells isolated from PBMCs. This receptor was obtained from a human donor in good health. The chain couples TRBV29-1 to TRBJ2-3, with 8 nucleotides matching TRBD1. The CDR3 region is CSVETGAPHTDTQYF. CDR3 nucleotide sequence: TGCAGCGTTGAGACAGGGGCCCCCCACACAGATACGCAGTATTTT.